This passage covers 26 T cell receptor beta chains from one sample sequenced in a study of shared clonotypes between healthy human individuals. Sequencing used immunoSEQ multiplex PCR; TCRdb keeps in-frame clones, though not all of them. Seen here are nearly 1 million clones, 70% to 85% observed once, and the top ten hold roughly 1.5%. Specimen: memory CD4+ T cells sorted from blood. The subset was: CD45RA-negative fraction. These receptors came from a man between 18 and 35 years old in good health.

This clone was recorded a few times. Different DNA sequences within this sample yield the same CDR3. The chain carries TRBV5-1 and TRBJ1-1; D unclear. With 0 bases removed from V and 1 base from J, the gap between germline ends came to 7 bases. The CDR3 consists of 14 residues. Germline CDR1 reads SGHRS; CDR2 reads YFSETQ. The CDR3 bases are TGCGCCAGCAGCTTGGTTGGAGCGAACACTGAAGCTTTCTTT. Its translation is CASSLVGANTEAFF.

The V and J genes are TRBV10-1 and TRBJ1-1; TRBD1 agrees at 7 bases. This CDR3 is built from 16 residues. After removal of 3 bases from V and 3 bases from J, the junction contained 10 bases not matched to a gene. Germline values: CDR1 WNHNN, CDR2 SYGVQD (reference sequence). CDR3 amino acids: CASSEGRRGPDTEAFF. The CDR3 coding sequence is TGCGCCAGCAGTGAAGGTCGTAGGGGGCCGGACACTGAAGCTTTCTTT.

The chain uses TRBV6-6 and TRBJ2-7, with D perhaps matching TRBD1 (6 bases). The CDR3 is made up of 14 amino acids. Germline loops: CDR1 MNHNY, CDR2 SVGAGI (reference sequence). The germline V and J ends were trimmed by 6 bases and 3 bases, with 15 bases remaining between them. The CDR3 nucleotides are TGTGCCAGCAGCTCCACAGGGTTGGGCTACGAGCAGTACTTC. Protein product: CASSSTGLGYEQYF.

The chain joins TRBV7-9 to TRBJ2-2, with TRBD1 identical over 10 bases. The V gene's germline CDR1 is SEHNR and CDR2 FQNEAQ (reference sequence). V trimming: 7 bases; J trimming: 6 bases; junction bases outside the gene matches: 5. This CDR3 region has 14 residues. CDR3 nucleotide sequence: TGTGCCAGCAAAAGGACAGGGGGTGCCGGGGAGCTGTTTTTT. This codes for CASKRTGGAGELFF.

The chain joins TRBV14 to TRBJ2-5; TRBD1 agrees at 7 bases. J lost 7 bases, V lost 0 bases, and 5 bases had no gene match. Looked up from germline, CDR1 is SGHDN and CDR2 is FVKESK. This CDR3 is built from 14 residues. CDR3 DNA sequence: TGTGCCAGCAGCCAAGACACAGGGGCAAGGACCCAGTACTTC. As protein: CASSQDTGARTQYF.

This chain's CDR3 is CASRGLYNEQFF. The CDR3 region has the DNA TGTGCCAGCAGGGGACTCTACAATGAGCAGTTCTTC. The chain couples TRBV5-4 to TRBJ2-1; a possible D gene is TRBD2 (6 bases). Germline V gene lookup returns CDR1 SGHNT and CDR2 YYREEE (reference sequence). The CDR3 spans 12 residues. The ends were cut back, 5 bases at V and 3 bases at J, with 6 bases in the middle. Complete variable domain (other parts from reference TRBV5-4 and TRBJ2-1): ETGVTQSPTHLIKTRGQQVTLRCSSQSGHNTVSWYQQALGQGPQFIFQYYREEENGRGNFPPRFSGLQFPNYSSELNVNALELDDSALYLCASRGLYNEQFFGPGTRLTVL.

This clone was seen a few times. V gene TRBV9 combines with J gene TRBJ1-6; D not certain. This CDR3 spans 14 amino acids. In germline, CDR1 is SGDLS, CDR2 YYNGEE. Trimming stripped 4 bases from V and 8 bases from J, with 13 bases between. This chain's CDR3 is CASSQMAGDSPLHF. CDR3 coding DNA: TGTGCCAGCAGCCAGATGGCTGGGGATTCACCCCTCCACTTT. Full variable domain (outside the CDR3, taken from reference TRBV9 and TRBJ1-6): DSGVTQTPKHLITATGQRVTLRCSPRSGDLSVYWYQQSLDQGLQFLIQYYNGEERAKGNILERFSAQQFPDLHSELNLSSLELGDSALYFCASSQMAGDSPLHFGNGTRLTVT.

The V call is TRBV10-3, the J call TRBJ2-2; D uncertain. Germline lookup yields CDR1 ENHRY and CDR2 SYGVKD. This CDR3 is built from 14 residues. Trimming removed 8 bases from V and 3 bases from J, with 13 bases in between. As DNA, the CDR3 is TGTGCCATCCGGAAGGGCGCGGACACCGGGGAGCTGTTTTTT. It codes for CAIRKGADTGELFF.

The rearrangement joins TRBV19 to TRBJ1-4; 10 nucleotides align to TRBD1. There are 15 residues in the CDR3. The V gene end was trimmed by 5 bases and the J gene end by 8 bases; junction bases not matched to a gene: 8. Germline-derived CDR1 and CDR2 are LNHDA and SQIVND (reference sequence). The CDR3 bases are TGTGCCAGTAGTCTGGGACAGGGGCGGAGGGAAAAACTGTTTTTT. This translates into CASSLGQGRREKLFF.

Remarks on this clone: Distinct nucleotide sequences in the sample also encode this CDR3. The gene calls are TRBV18 and TRBJ2-7, with TRBD2 matching over 12 bases. CDR3 length: 16 amino acids. V dropped 0 bases and J dropped 1; count of bases not matched to a gene: 1. Germline values: CDR1 KGHSH, CDR2 LQKENI. The CDR3 coding sequence is TGTGCCAGCTCACCACCAGGACTAGCGGGGTCCTACGAGCAGTACTTC. As protein: CASSPPGLAGSYEQYF. The full variable domain, its missing parts supplied by reference TRBV18 and TRBJ2-7, is NAGVMQNPRHLVRRRGQEARLRCSPMKGHSHVYWYRQLPEEGLKFMVYLQKENIIDESGMPKERFSAEFPKEGPSILRIQQVVRGDSAAYFCASSPPGLAGSYEQYFGPGTRLTVT.

The chain is built from TRBV27 and TRBJ2-7; possible D gene TRBD2, 6 bases. CDR3 length: 13 amino acids. CDR1 and CDR2 (germline): MNHEY, SMNVEV (reference sequence). V gave up 5 bases and J gave up 4 bases, with 12 bases separating them. CDR3 sequence (DNA): TGTGCCAGCAGTCCGGGACTTTATTACGAGCAGTACTTC. It is translated as CASSPGLYYEQYF.

The chain links TRBV19 to TRBJ1-2; 10 nucleotides align to TRBD1. In germline, CDR1 is LNHDA, CDR2 SQIVND (reference sequence). This CDR3 is built from 18 residues. V lost 6 bases, J lost 4 bases, and 17 bases stayed unmatched. The CDR3 sequence: CASSPALYRQGASYGYTF. The CDR3, as DNA: TGTGCCAGTAGCCCTGCCCTATACCGACAGGGGGCGAGCTATGGCTACACCTTC. Complete variable domain (other parts from reference TRBV19 and TRBJ1-2): DGGITQSPKYLFRKEGQNVTLSCEQNLNHDAMYWYRQDPGQGLRLIYYSQIVNDFQKGDIAEGYSVSREKKESFPLTVTSAQKNPTAFYLCASSPALYRQGASYGYTFGSGTRLTVV.

This clone was picked up many times. This chain uses TRBV28 with TRBJ2-3, with 8 positions matching TRBD2. Per germline, CDR1 MDHEN and CDR2 SYDVKM. J was trimmed by 1 base and V by 8 bases; bases with no gene match: 5. The CDR3 is 14 residues long. The CDR3 DNA sequence: TGTGCCAGCGAAACTAGCGGAGGCACAGATACGCAGTATTTT. This encodes CASETSGGTDTQYF.

This clone was counted once. This chain uses TRBV5-8 with TRBJ2-7, with D possibly being TRBD1 (6 bases). Germline assignment: CDR1 SGHTS and CDR2 YDEGEE. The ends were cut back, 0 bases at V and 0 bases at J, with 19 bases in the middle. This CDR3 has 18 residues. The CDR3 nucleotides read TGTGCCAGCAGCTTGGAAGGACCTGACAGGCCGAGCTCCTACGAGCAGTACTTC. This codes for CASSLEGPDRPSSYEQYF.

This sequence joins TRBV27 and TRBJ2-2; perhaps TRBD2 as D (5 bases). Trimming took off 6 bases at V and 0 bases at J, with 20 bases between the two ends. There are 18 residues in the CDR3. Germline CDR1 and CDR2: MNHEY and SMNVEV (reference sequence). The CDR3 loop reads CASRGSLQSGANTGELFF. CDR3 nucleotides: TGTGCCAGCAGGGGGTCACTACAGAGCGGCGCGAACACCGGGGAGCTGTTTTTT.

This clone was seen a few times. This sequence joins TRBV2 and TRBJ2-6; no clear D gene. Germline lookup yields CDR1 SNHLY and CDR2 FYNNEI. V gave up 2 bases and J gave up 0 bases, with 17 bases separating them. This CDR3 is 19 amino acids long. The CDR3: CASSEIPAAVSSGANVLTF. CDR3 coding DNA: TGTGCCAGCAGTGAAATCCCTGCGGCAGTCAGCTCTGGGGCCAACGTCCTGACTTTC.

This sequence joins TRBV30 and TRBJ1-6, with D possibly TRBD1 on 6 matching bases. V was clipped by 4 bases and J by 9 bases, with 13 bases between them. CDR1 is GTSNPN, CDR2 SVGIG, per germline (reference sequence). CDR3 length equals 13 residues. The CDR3 DNA reads TGTGCCTGGAACAGGGAAAGGTCTTCACCCCTCCACTTT. This codes for CAWNRERSSPLHF.

The genes are TRBV27 and TRBJ2-5; D possibly corresponds to TRBD1 (6 bases). This CDR3 has 16 amino acids. Germline V gives CDR1 MNHEY, CDR2 SMNVEV (reference sequence). V lost 5 bases and J 4 bases, leaving 20 bases between the germline ends. The CDR3 region has the DNA TGTGCCAGCAGTCTCAACGGCCCAGGGGTGGGAGAGACCCAGTACTTC. It codes for CASSLNGPGVGETQYF.

This chain uses TRBV6-6 with TRBJ2-7; D gene unclear. CDR1 and CDR2 (germline): MNHNY, SVGAGI (reference sequence). Trimming stripped 2 bases from V and 0 bases from J, with 11 bases between. The CDR3 has 15 residues. The CDR3 protein is CASSYERRSSYEQYF. The DNA for the CDR3 is TGTGCCAGCAGTTACGAAAGGCGCAGCTCCTACGAGCAGTACTTC.

The rearrangement uses TRBV4-3 and TRBJ2-7; 7 bases are a match to TRBD2. From germline, CDR1 is LGHNA and CDR2 YSLEER. The trim removed 3 bases at V and 1 base at J, leaving 9 bases unmatched. The CDR3 extends over 16 amino acids. This CDR3 reads CASSQTPGTNSYEQYF. Written as DNA, the CDR3 is TGCGCCAGCAGCCAGACCCCCGGGACTAATTCCTACGAGCAGTACTTC.

V usage is TRBV21-1 and J usage is TRBJ2-7; the table's TRBD2 call for D was not verified on the DNA. TRBV21-1 is a pseudogene. The CDR3 consists of 15 residues. The CDR3 DNA reads as TGTGCCAGCAGCAAAGAACCAAGAGGGAACTACGAGCAGTACTTC. Encoded protein: CASSKEPRGNYEQYF.

This clone was found a few times. The sample contains more than one DNA sequence encoding this CDR3. This sequence joins TRBV6-1 and TRBJ1-5; TRBD1 matches at 7 bases. The CDR3 has 14 amino acids. Germline V gene lookup returns CDR1 MNHNS and CDR2 SASEGT. V lost 4 bases to trimming and J lost 2 bases; unmatched junction nucleotides: 2. The CDR3 coding sequence is TGTGCCAGCAGTGGACAGGGTGGCAATCAGCCCCAGCATTTT. Translated, it gives CASSGQGGNQPQHF.

Only one count was recorded for this clone. This chain joins TRBV27 and TRBJ2-3; 12 bases are shared with TRBD2. Germline CDR1 is MNHEY and CDR2 is SMNVEV (reference sequence). The CDR3 sequence is 16 residues long. The J segment lost 2 bases and the V segment lost 5 bases, leaving 5 bases of the junction unmatched. CDR3 sequence reads: CASSQGLAGTTDTQYF. Here the CDR3 DNA reads TGTGCCAGCAGTCAAGGACTAGCGGGGACCACAGATACGCAGTATTTT.

The chain combines TRBV29-1 with TRBJ1-5; possibly TRBD1 for D (6 bases). In germline, CDR1 is SQVTM, CDR2 ANQGSEA. Trimming cost V 3 bases and J 8 bases, with 14 bases left between them. There are 13 residues in the CDR3. CDR3 protein: CSVEGAEGEPQHF. In DNA form, the CDR3 reads TGCAGCGTTGAGGGGGCTGAGGGGGAGCCCCAGCATTTT.

V gene TRBV7-8 combines with J gene TRBJ2-1; possibly TRBD1 or TRBD2 for D (5 bases each). Trimming took 5 bases from V and 5 from J, leaving 10 bases between them. Germline lookup yields CDR1 SGHVS and CDR2 FQNEAQ. The CDR3 loop spans 13 amino acids. CDR3 sequence: CASSPGTDNEQFF. The CDR3 DNA reads TGTGCCAGCAGCCCCGGGACGGACAATGAGCAGTTCTTC. Looking up the rest from reference TRBV7-8 and TRBJ2-1 gives the full variable domain: GAGVSQSPRYKVAKRGQDVALRCDPISGHVSLFWYQQALGQGPEFLTYFQNEAQLDKSGLPSDRFFAERPEGSVSTLKIQRTQQEDSAVYLCASSPGTDNEQFFGPGTRLTVL.

This sequence joins TRBV5-1 and TRBJ2-3; the D is unclear. CDR3 length equals 13 residues. Trimming left V 2 bases short and J 3 bases short, with 7 bases between. Germline loops: CDR1 SGHRS, CDR2 YFSETQ. The CDR3 DNA sequence: TGCGCCAGCAGCTTAAAGGAAACAGATACGCAGTATTTT. This gives the protein CASSLKETDTQYF.